This TCR beta chain was captured in a study of glioma-infiltrating T cells. Study conclusions and caveats: Non-neoplastic patients had below-expected tissue-blood divergence, while all gliomas exceeded expectation. CDR3 overlap between tissue and blood was very small.

Amplification of TCR alpha and beta CDR3 regions from RNA used iRepertoire nested multiplex PCR. Tissue mRNA or PBMC total RNA, roughly 95-400 ng, went into one-step reverse transcription and amplification. TCRdb reprocessed the multiplex PCR reads via MiXCR and lists one record per CDR3 protein. The table includes about 130,000 distinct CDR3 sequences, roughly 20% detected once. The sample holds many counts of this clonotype. As yet, its antigen is unknown. This CDR3 is 15 amino acids long. The ends lost 7 bases at V and 5 bases at J; junction bases unmatched: 8. Germline V lookup: CDR1 MNHNS, CDR2 SASEGT.

The TCR comes from a human donor with low-grade glioma or glioblastoma, undergoing nonglioma brain surgery, or in good health (not recorded which). The chain carries TRBV6-1 and TRBJ2-2; TRBD1 matches 9 bases. The sequencing sample was made of glioma tissue, nonneoplastic brain tissue, or PBMCs (not recorded which). DNA for the CDR3: TGTGCCAGCAACCTACAGGGGGCGCATACCGGGGAGCTGTTTTTT. Amino acids: CASNLQGAHTGELFF.